Listed here is a single T cell receptor beta chain. The antigen is not known. These data come from a study of cytomegalovirus exposure and HLA in healthy donors. The study's findings and limits: The study designated about 180 TCR beta chains cytomegalovirus-associated. A later analysis appeared to link common viral pathogens to several of the most significant clusters.

13 Jbeta primers and 60 Vbeta primers were used for the PCR. The table came from immunoSEQ multiplex PCR; TCRdb's copy has only in-frame clones and leaves some out. The table records approximately 200,000 clones, just under 75% of them present only once. The sequence came from a woman between 25 and 40 years old in good health and CMV-seropositive. Material: PBMCs.

CDR3 DNA: TGTGCCAGCAGTGGGACAGGGGTGGGGGAGCAGTACTTC. Its translation is CASSGTGVGEQYF. V is TRBV6-1 and J is TRBJ2-7; 9 bases match TRBD1. J gave up 7 bases and V 4 bases, and 5 bases lay outside the gene matches. Germline CDR1 MNHNS, CDR2 SASEGT. CDR3 length: 13 residues.